This TCR beta chain comes out of a study of blood T cell repertoires in COVID-19. Profiled with immunoSEQ multiplex PCR; TCRdb holds only in-frame clones, not every one. The sample holds roughly 66,000 clones, approximately 86% seen once. The CDR3 is 14 residues long. Trimming removed 0 bases at V and 2 bases at J, with 8 bases between. Germline V gives CDR1 GTSNPN, CDR2 SVGIG (reference sequence). The sequence was collected from a man aged 60 to 69 with acute or convalescent COVID-19. V and J are TRBV30 and TRBJ1-3, with D possibly matching TRBD1 (6 bases). Sequencing was carried out using peripheral blood. Here the CDR3 reads CAWSVGGAGNTIYF. As DNA, the CDR3 is TGTGCCTGGAGTGTAGGGGGAGCTGGAAACACCATATATTTT.